These T cell receptor beta chains were read from a single sample in a study of blood T cell repertoires in COVID-19. Profiling relied on immunoSEQ multiplex PCR, and the TCRdb table lists in-frame clones only, not all of them. The sample shows around 220,000 clones, about 90% of them seen only once. The sample was peripheral blood. The receptors come from a man in his forties or fifties with active or convalescent COVID-19. The CDR3 runs from the conserved cysteine through the conserved F or W. Each record gives: V gene, D gene, clone size, J gene, CDR3 DNA, CDR3 protein. A D gene is named only where the DNA matches it firmly. Rows give clone size only sometimes, using once, few, many, or a class for an expanded clone.

v_call: TRBV19; d_call: -; clone_size: -; j_call: TRBJ2-3; cdr3_nt: TGTGCCCGTAGTATAGGGGGGCGGGGGTTTGGCACAGATACGCAGTATTTT; cdr3_aa: CARSIGGRGFGTDTQYF
v_call: TRBV30; d_call: -; clone_size: -; j_call: TRBJ1-2; cdr3_nt: TGTGCCTGGAGCGCTAACTATGGCTACACCTTC; cdr3_aa: CAWSANYGYTF
v_call: TRBV4-1; d_call: TRBD2; clone_size: -; j_call: TRBJ2-3; cdr3_nt: TGCGCCAGCAGCCAAGTAGGGGCTAGCGGGGGGGCTAGAGATACGCAGTATTTT; cdr3_aa: CASSQVGASGGARDTQYF
v_call: TRBV10-3; d_call: -; clone_size: -; j_call: TRBJ1-2; cdr3_nt: TGTGCCATCAGTGGACAGCGATCTAACTATGGCTACACCTTC; cdr3_aa: CAISGQRSNYGYTF
v_call: TRBV7-3; d_call: TRBD2; clone_size: -; j_call: TRBJ2-3; cdr3_nt: TGTGCCAGCAGCTTACGCTGGACTAGCGGGAGTACAAACACAGATACGCAGTATTTT; cdr3_aa: CASSLRWTSGSTNTDTQYF
v_call: TRBV2; d_call: -; clone_size: -; j_call: TRBJ2-1; cdr3_nt: TGTGCCAGCGGATCGGGGGACTCCTACAATGAGCAGTTCTTC; cdr3_aa: CASGSGDSYNEQFF
v_call: TRBV6-1; d_call: TRBD1; clone_size: -; j_call: TRBJ1-3; cdr3_nt: TGTGCCAGCAGTGAAGACAGGGGGCATGGAAACACCATATATTTT; cdr3_aa: CASSEDRGHGNTIYF
v_call: TRBV5-1; d_call: -; clone_size: -; j_call: TRBJ2-4; cdr3_nt: TGCGCCAGCAGCTTGCAAGGGGGGGTCAATACAAACATTCAGTACTTC; cdr3_aa: CASSLQGGVNTNIQYF
v_call: TRBV28; d_call: -; clone_size: once; j_call: TRBJ2-2; cdr3_nt: TGTGCCAGCAGTCAGGGGCCGGGCATGGTGGCGAACACCGGGGAGCTGTTTTTT; cdr3_aa: CASSQGPGMVANTGELFF
v_call: TRBV7-6; d_call: TRBD2; clone_size: -; j_call: TRBJ2-5; cdr3_nt: TGTGCCAGCAGCCTCCCGGGCGGGGAGGGGCGAGAGACCCAGTACTTC; cdr3_aa: CASSLPGGEGRETQYF
v_call: TRBV3-1/TRBV3-2; d_call: -; clone_size: few; j_call: TRBJ1-1; cdr3_nt: TGTGCCAGCAGCCAACCTGGGGAGTGGACTGAAGCTTTCTTT; cdr3_aa: CASSQPGEWTEAFF
v_call: TRBV5-6; d_call: -; clone_size: few; j_call: TRBJ1-2; cdr3_nt: TGTGCCAGCTCCCCAGGCGACTATGGCTACACCTTC; cdr3_aa: CASSPGDYGYTF
v_call: TRBV30; d_call: -; clone_size: -; j_call: TRBJ1-1; cdr3_nt: TGTGCCTGGACTCCGGGACAAATCGTTGGAGCTTTCTTT; cdr3_aa: CAWTPGQIVGAFF
v_call: TRBV5-1; d_call: TRBD1; clone_size: -; j_call: TRBJ1-1; cdr3_nt: TGCGCCAGCAGCTCCGGGACAGGGAACACTGAAGCTTTCTTT; cdr3_aa: CASSSGTGNTEAFF
v_call: TRBV6-7; d_call: -; clone_size: -; j_call: TRBJ1-5; cdr3_nt: TGTGCCAGCAACGCTTGGTCCCTAGGCAGCAATCAGCCCCAGCATTTT; cdr3_aa: CASNAWSLGSNQPQHF
v_call: TRBV3-1/TRBV3-2; d_call: -; clone_size: -; j_call: TRBJ2-3; cdr3_nt: TGTGCCAGCAGCCAATTAGCCAGCACAGATACGCAGTATTTT; cdr3_aa: CASSQLASTDTQYF
v_call: TRBV10-3; d_call: TRBD1; clone_size: -; j_call: TRBJ1-2; cdr3_nt: TGTGCCATCAGTGAGCCAGGGGGGAACTATGGCTACACCTTC; cdr3_aa: CAISEPGGNYGYTF
v_call: TRBV5-1; d_call: TRBD2; clone_size: -; j_call: TRBJ2-2; cdr3_nt: TGCGCCAGCAGCTTCAGCACTAGCGGGGCCGGGGAGCTGTTTTTT; cdr3_aa: CASSFSTSGAGELFF
v_call: TRBV28; d_call: TRBD2; clone_size: -; j_call: TRBJ2-5; cdr3_nt: TGTGCCAGCAGTTTATATGGACTAGCGGGGGGGCATATGGAGACCCAGTACTTC; cdr3_aa: CASSLYGLAGGHMETQYF
v_call: TRBV7-6; d_call: -; clone_size: -; j_call: TRBJ2-5; cdr3_nt: TGTGCCAGCAGCTCCGGGCAGGGGTTCGGTGGCCAAGAGACCCAGTACTTC; cdr3_aa: CASSSGQGFGGQETQYF
v_call: TRBV4-1; d_call: TRBD1; clone_size: -; j_call: TRBJ1-2; cdr3_nt: TGCGCCAGCAGCCCGGACAGGGATTGGAGCTATGGCTACACCTTC; cdr3_aa: CASSPDRDWSYGYTF